This T cell receptor (beta chain) is drawn from a study of shared clonotypes between healthy human individuals. Study-level results: Shared across a handful of donors were around 5% of the naive CD4 clonotypes.

The assay was immunoSEQ multiplex PCR, and TCRdb's table has in-frame clones only and misses some. The repertoire includes roughly 2.5 million clones, 90% to 95% of them detected once, and around 0.15% sits in the top ten. A remark on this clone: Its cognate antigen is unknown.

The split of CD4+ cells yielded CD45RA+ naive and CD45RA-negative memory subsets. Sample: naive CD4+ T cells sorted from blood. Documented subset: CD45RA+ positively selected. The clonotype was recovered from a man between 18 and 29 years old in good health.

CDR3 DNA: TGTGCCAGCAGTTTGGACAGGGGGAACCCACCTCGGGAGCAGTACTTC. Encoded protein: CASSLDRGNPPREQYF. V gene TRBV6-5 combines with J gene TRBJ2-7, with 10 bases matching TRBD1. CDR1 MNHEY and CDR2 SVGAGI come from the germline V gene. V dropped 4 bases and J dropped 7; count of bases not matched to a gene: 13. The CDR3 is 16 residues long.